The present TCR beta chain was sequenced within a study of shared clonotypes between healthy human individuals. Points from the study as a whole: Clonotypes that were shared across a handful of donors made up approximately 5% of naive CD4 clonotypes. Among donors, clonotype sharing was expected to be affected by sequencing depth.

The assay was immunoSEQ multiplex PCR, and TCRdb's table has in-frame clones only and misses some. The data contain over a million clones, roughly 96% of them singletons. Regarding this clone: The antigen remains undetermined. Other DNA sequences in this sample translate to the same CDR3.

The donor population consisted of healthy HIV-negative adults with no recent acute infections or vaccinations. The split of CD4+ cells yielded CD45RA+ naive and CD45RA-negative memory subsets. Trimming removed 0 bases at V and 2 bases at J, with 8 bases between. The CDR3 consists of 14 residues. Germline V gives CDR1 SGHRS, CDR2 YFSETQ. The receptor's source is a young man in good health. The sequencing sample was made of naive CD4+ T cells sorted from blood. This sample's subset: CD45RA+ positively selected. The chain joins TRBV5-1 to TRBJ2-5; TRBD2 might be the D (5 bases). This CDR3 is CASSLVEGQETQYF. CDR3 in DNA: TGCGCCAGCAGCTTGGTAGAGGGACAAGAGACCCAGTACTTC.